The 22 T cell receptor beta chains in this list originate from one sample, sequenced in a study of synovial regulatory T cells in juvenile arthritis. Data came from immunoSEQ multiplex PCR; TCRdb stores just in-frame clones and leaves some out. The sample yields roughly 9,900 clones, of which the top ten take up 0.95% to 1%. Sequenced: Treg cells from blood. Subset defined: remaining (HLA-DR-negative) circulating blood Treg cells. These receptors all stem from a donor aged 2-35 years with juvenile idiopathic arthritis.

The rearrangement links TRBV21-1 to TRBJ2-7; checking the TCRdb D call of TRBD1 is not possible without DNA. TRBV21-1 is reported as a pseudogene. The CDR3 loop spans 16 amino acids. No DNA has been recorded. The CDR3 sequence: CASSKHPGQDAYEQYF.

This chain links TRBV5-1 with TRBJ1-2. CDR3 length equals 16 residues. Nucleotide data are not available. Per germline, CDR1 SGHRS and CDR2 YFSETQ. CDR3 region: CASSGRMGLTNYGYTF.

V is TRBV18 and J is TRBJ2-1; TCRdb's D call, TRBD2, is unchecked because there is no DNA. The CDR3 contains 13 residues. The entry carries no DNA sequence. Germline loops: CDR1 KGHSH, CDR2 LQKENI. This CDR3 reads CASSLRVDNEQFF.

CDR3 protein: CASSLDGAGYGNTIYF. The chain recombines TRBV5-4 with TRBJ1-3; TCRdb lists TRBD1, though no DNA is available to test this call. Germline V CDR1 and CDR2: SGHNT, YYREEE (reference sequence). This CDR3 spans 16 amino acids. No DNA is listed. Full variable domain (outside the CDR3, taken from reference TRBV5-4 and TRBJ1-3): ETGVTQSPTHLIKTRGQQVTLRCSSQSGHNTVSWYQQALGQGPQFIFQYYREEENGRGNFPPRFSGLQFPNYSSELNVNALELDDSALYLCASSLDGAGYGNTIYFGEGSWLTVV.

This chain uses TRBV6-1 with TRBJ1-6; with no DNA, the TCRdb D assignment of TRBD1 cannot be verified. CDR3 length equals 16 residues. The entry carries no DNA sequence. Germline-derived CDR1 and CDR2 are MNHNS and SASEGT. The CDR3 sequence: CASSEALPTEGSPLHF.

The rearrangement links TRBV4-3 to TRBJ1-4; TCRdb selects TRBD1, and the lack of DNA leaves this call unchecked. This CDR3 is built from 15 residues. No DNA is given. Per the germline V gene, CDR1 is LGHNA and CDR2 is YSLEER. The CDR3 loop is CASGQGAFANEKLFF.

The chain's CDR3 is CASSLGRATNEKLFF. The chain carries TRBV5-1 and TRBJ1-4. The CDR3 sequence is 15 residues long. There is no recorded DNA. CDR1 SGHRS and CDR2 YFSETQ come from the germline V gene.

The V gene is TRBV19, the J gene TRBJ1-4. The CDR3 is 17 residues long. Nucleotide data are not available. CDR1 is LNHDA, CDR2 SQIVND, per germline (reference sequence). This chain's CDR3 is CATNGPARGAVNEKLFF.

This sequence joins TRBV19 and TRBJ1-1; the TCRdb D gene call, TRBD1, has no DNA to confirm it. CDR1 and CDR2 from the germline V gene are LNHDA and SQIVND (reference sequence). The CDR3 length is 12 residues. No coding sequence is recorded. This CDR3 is CASSRTGPGAFF. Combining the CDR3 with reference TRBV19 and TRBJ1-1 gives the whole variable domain DGGITQSPKYLFRKEGQNVTLSCEQNLNHDAMYWYRQDPGQGLRLIYYSQIVNDFQKGDIAEGYSVSREKKESFPLTVTSAQKNPTAFYLCASSRTGPGAFFGQGTRLTVV.

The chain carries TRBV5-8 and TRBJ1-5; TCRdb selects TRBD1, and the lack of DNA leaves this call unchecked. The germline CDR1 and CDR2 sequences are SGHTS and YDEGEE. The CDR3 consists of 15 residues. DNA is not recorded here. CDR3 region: CASSLAGDSNQPQHF.

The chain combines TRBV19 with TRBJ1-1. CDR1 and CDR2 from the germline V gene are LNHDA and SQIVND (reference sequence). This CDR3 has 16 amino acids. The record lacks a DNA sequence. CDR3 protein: CASSIWGAVVGTEAFF.

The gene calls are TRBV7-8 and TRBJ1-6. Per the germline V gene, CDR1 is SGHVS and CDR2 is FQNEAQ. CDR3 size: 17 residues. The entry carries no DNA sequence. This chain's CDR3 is CASSARHRGFDNSPLHF.

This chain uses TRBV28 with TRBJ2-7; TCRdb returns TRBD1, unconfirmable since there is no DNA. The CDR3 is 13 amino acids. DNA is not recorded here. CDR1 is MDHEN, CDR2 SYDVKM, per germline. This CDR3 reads CASSLVRVHEQYF.

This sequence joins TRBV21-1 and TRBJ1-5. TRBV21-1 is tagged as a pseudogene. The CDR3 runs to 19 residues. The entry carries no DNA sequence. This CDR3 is CASSKDLRSGRDSNQPQHF.

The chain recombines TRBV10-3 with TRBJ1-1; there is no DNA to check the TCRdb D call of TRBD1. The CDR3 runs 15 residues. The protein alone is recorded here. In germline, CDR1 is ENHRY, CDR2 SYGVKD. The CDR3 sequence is CAISESQIMNTEAFF.

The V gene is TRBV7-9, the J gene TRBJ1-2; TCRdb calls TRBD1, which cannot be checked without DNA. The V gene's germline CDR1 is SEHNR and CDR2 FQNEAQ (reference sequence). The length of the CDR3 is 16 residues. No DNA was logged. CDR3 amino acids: CASSLPRQLANYGYTF.

CDR3 residues: CASSFRSGGSYEQYF. V is TRBV4-2 and J is TRBJ2-7; the D call from TCRdb, TRBD2, cannot be confirmed without DNA. CDR3 length: 15 amino acids. A DNA sequence was not provided. Per germline, CDR1 LGHNA and CDR2 YNFKEQ.

The CDR3 is CASSPSGQASYEQYF. The V and J genes are TRBV4-1 and TRBJ2-7; TCRdb's D call, TRBD1, is unchecked because there is no DNA. CDR3 length: 15 amino acids. No DNA was logged. CDR1 and CDR2 from the germline V gene are MGHRA and YSYEKL.

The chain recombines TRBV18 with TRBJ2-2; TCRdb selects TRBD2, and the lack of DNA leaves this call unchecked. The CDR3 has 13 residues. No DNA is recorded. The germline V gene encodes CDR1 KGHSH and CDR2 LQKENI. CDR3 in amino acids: CASSPRFTGELFF.

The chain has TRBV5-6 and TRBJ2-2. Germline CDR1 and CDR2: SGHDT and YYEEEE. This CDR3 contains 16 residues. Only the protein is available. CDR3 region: CASTPWGTGAYGELFF.

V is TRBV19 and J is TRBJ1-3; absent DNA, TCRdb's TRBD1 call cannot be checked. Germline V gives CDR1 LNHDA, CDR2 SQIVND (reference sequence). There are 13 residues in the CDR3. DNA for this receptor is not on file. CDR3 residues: CASSITAGNTIYF. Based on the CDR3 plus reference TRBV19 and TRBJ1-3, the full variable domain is DGGITQSPKYLFRKEGQNVTLSCEQNLNHDAMYWYRQDPGQGLRLIYYSQIVNDFQKGDIAEGYSVSREKKESFPLTVTSAQKNPTAFYLCASSITAGNTIYFGEGSWLTVV.

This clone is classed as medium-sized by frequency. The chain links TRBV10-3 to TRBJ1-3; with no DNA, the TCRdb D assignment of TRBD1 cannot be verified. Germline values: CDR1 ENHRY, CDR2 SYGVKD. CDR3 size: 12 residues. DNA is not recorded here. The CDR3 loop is CAISEYDRPNKF.